The 18 T cell receptor beta chains given below trace back to one sample, sequenced in a study of CD8+CD57+ T cells in acquired aplastic anemia. Profiles of TCR beta VDJ and CDR3 were generated from a genomic DNA template. TCRdb reprocessed the reads with MiXCR, giving one entry per CDR3 protein. The repertoire has around 160,000 distinct CDR3 sequences, around 48% of them found once; the top ten carry around 3%. Patients sequenced had flow cytometry evidence of CD8+CD57+ cell expansion. The sequencing input was sorted CD4+, CD8+, or CD8+CD57+ T cells (not recorded which) from PBMCs. The receptors were sampled from a human donor with aplastic anemia.

The rearrangement links TRBV7-8 to TRBJ1-1; 12 bases align to TRBD1. The V gene end was trimmed by 1 base and the J gene end by 11 bases; junction bases not matched to a gene: 2. In germline, CDR1 is SGHVS, CDR2 FQNEAQ. The CDR3 extends over 13 amino acids. Here the CDR3 reads CASSLEGQGAAFF. The CDR3 bases are TGTGCCAGCAGCTTAGAGGGACAGGGGGCGGCTTTCTTT.

V gene TRBV20-1 combines with J gene TRBJ1-2; possibly TRBD1 for D (5 bases). In germline, CDR1 is DFQATT, CDR2 SNEGSKA (reference sequence). The CDR3 spans 11 residues. With 6 bases removed from V and 10 bases from J, the gap between germline ends came to 15 bases. The CDR3 DNA sequence: TGCAGTGCCAGGGACTTCAGGTCCTACACCTTC. It specifies CSARDFRSYTF.

This chain links TRBV5-7 with TRBJ1-2; 12 positions match TRBD1. TRBV5-7 is placed among ORFs of uncertain function. The J segment lost 8 bases and the V segment lost 2 bases, leaving 7 bases of the junction unmatched. This CDR3 spans 15 amino acids. CDR3 in DNA: TGTGCCAGCAGCTTAGCGGGACAGGGGGCGCGGGGCTACACCTTC. Its translation: CASSLAGQGARGYTF.

The chain employs TRBV25-1 and TRBJ2-5, with 8 bases matching TRBD1. The CDR3 runs 15 residues. Germline CDR1 is MGHDK and CDR2 is SYGVNS. The junction had 5 bases not matched to a gene; V was cut back by 3 bases and J by 2 bases. The CDR3 sequence: CASSELGQEQETQYF. The CDR3 nucleotides are TGTGCCAGCAGTGAGCTGGGACAGGAACAAGAGACCCAGTACTTC.

This chain connects TRBV24-1 to TRBJ2-1; TRBD2 might be the D (5 bases). The germline V and J ends were trimmed by 5 bases and 8 bases, with 15 bases remaining between them. The CDR3 totals 14 residues. Looked up from germline, CDR1 is KGHDR and CDR2 is SFDVKD. Here the CDR3 reads CATSGYTSRDEQFF. The CDR3 nucleotides read TGTGCCACCAGTGGTTATACTAGTAGGGATGAGCAGTTCTTC.

The V and J genes are TRBV3-1 and TRBJ2-2, with D possibly TRBD2 on 5 matching bases. CDR1 and CDR2 from the germline V gene are LGHDT and YNNKEL (reference sequence). CDR3 length: 14 amino acids. Trimming removed 0 bases from V and 4 bases from J, with 6 bases in between. CDR3 protein: CASSQESGTGELFF. The CDR3 nucleotides read TGTGCCAGCAGCCAAGAAAGCGGCACCGGGGAGCTGTTTTTT.

This chain links TRBV10-3 with TRBJ2-7, with 12 bases aligning to TRBD1. Germline-derived CDR1 and CDR2 are ENHRY and SYGVKD. The ends lost 2 bases at V and 5 bases at J; junction bases unmatched: 7. The CDR3 extends over 16 amino acids. In DNA form, the CDR3 reads TGTGCCATCAGTGAGACGCCCGGGACAGGGGGCGACGAGCAGTACTTC. Encoded protein: CAISETPGTGGDEQYF.

This clonotype has more than one count but fewer than ten. This chain links TRBV11-3 with TRBJ2-1, with 7 bases matching TRBD2. With V trimmed by 0 bases and J by 9 bases, 11 bases remained unmatched. This CDR3 region has 16 residues. In germline, CDR1 is SGHNT, CDR2 YENEEA. CDR3 residues: CASSLEAGVGSGEQFF. As DNA, the CDR3 is TGTGCCAGCAGCTTAGAGGCGGGGGTAGGTTCGGGTGAGCAGTTCTTC.

The J gene is TRBJ2-1, the V gene TRBV24-1; no reliable D call. CDR1 and CDR2 (germline): KGHDR, SFDVKD. V lost 3 bases, J lost 1 base, and 15 bases lay in between. The CDR3 contains 17 residues. The CDR3 protein is CATSDKAPRRSYNEQFF. For the CDR3, the DNA is TGTGCCACCAGTGATAAGGCACCCAGAAGGTCCTACAATGAGCAGTTCTTC.

This clonotype was observed many times. This chain links TRBV5-4 with TRBJ2-3; a possible D gene is TRBD1 (6 bases). The CDR3 totals 19 residues. Germline V gene lookup returns CDR1 SGHNT and CDR2 YYREEE (reference sequence). Trimming shortened V by 1 base and J by 3 bases, and 24 bases separated the two germline ends. This CDR3 is CASSLTGPGVGGPTDTQYF. In DNA, the CDR3 is TGTGCCAGCAGCTTGACAGGGCCAGGGGTAGGGGGACCTACAGATACGCAGTATTTT.

The rearrangement joins TRBV7-8 to TRBJ1-6, with D tentatively TRBD1 (6 bases). The CDR3 length is 16 residues. Germline V gene sequence: CDR1 SGHVS, CDR2 FQNEAQ. Trimming removed 1 base at V and 3 bases at J, with 10 bases between. The CDR3 reads CASSLERGLYNSPLHF. The CDR3 DNA reads TGTGCCAGCAGCTTAGAACGGGGGCTCTATAATTCACCCCTCCACTTT.

This clonotype was counted a few times. The CDR3 region is CASISAQVGGTYGYTF. The CDR3 bases are TGTGCCAGCATCTCGGCCCAAGTGGGCGGAACCTATGGCTACACCTTC. The chain combines TRBV28 with TRBJ1-2; D is unclear. There are 16 residues in the CDR3. V lost 7 bases and J lost 4, with 22 bases in between. CDR1 is MDHEN, CDR2 SYDVKM, per germline.

This clonotype was seen a single time. The chain joins TRBV2 to TRBJ2-2; D not certain. Germline assignment: CDR1 SNHLY and CDR2 FYNNEI. CDR3 size: 12 residues. The V end lost 6 bases, the J end lost 3 bases, and 5 bases lay between the germline ends. The CDR3 coding sequence is TGTGCCAGCAGCCCGGACACCGGGGAGCTGTTTTTT. This translates into CASSPDTGELFF.

V and J are TRBV2 and TRBJ2-7; TRBD1 matches at 7 bases. V dropped 8 bases and J dropped 4; count of bases not matched to a gene: 8. CDR1 is SNHLY and CDR2 is FYNNEI in the germline V gene. This CDR3 contains 13 residues. The CDR3 region is CASGLGQDYEQYF. CDR3 DNA: TGTGCCAGCGGTCTTGGACAGGATTACGAGCAGTACTTC.

The chain uses TRBV5-4 and TRBJ1-2; a possible D gene is TRBD1 (5 bases). The germline gives CDR1 SGHNT, CDR2 YYREEE (reference sequence). The CDR3 is 13 amino acids. V was clipped by 3 bases and J by 2 bases, with 8 bases between them. CDR3 bases: TGTGCCAGCAGCTGGACATCCAACTATGGCTACACCTTC. Translated: CASSWTSNYGYTF.

As for this clonotype: Since a much larger clone is just one base distant, this may be a read error. A read error is likely, as this CDR3 ends without the conserved phenylalanine or tryptophan. The chain recombines TRBV5-5 with TRBJ1-3, with D possibly TRBD1 on 5 matching bases. Germline V lookup: CDR1 SGHKS, CDR2 YYEKEE (reference sequence). The CDR3 length is 15 residues. The V end lost 3 bases, the J end lost 7 bases, and 17 bases lay between the germline ends. CDR3 in DNA: TGTGCCAGCAGCTCGACCCAGGGAAAGGGTAACACCATATATTCT. This translates into CASSSTQGKGNTIYS.

This chain joins TRBV20-1 and TRBJ2-5; D perhaps matches TRBD2 (5 bases). The V and J ends lost 6 bases and 5 bases respectively, with 10 bases between them. Germline V lookup: CDR1 DFQATT, CDR2 SNEGSKA (reference sequence). CDR3 length equals 11 residues. CDR3 nucleotide sequence: TGCAGTGCCTCACTAGGGGAGACCCAGTACTTC. Its protein is CSASLGETQYF.

The rearrangement links TRBV7-2 to TRBJ1-1; maybe TRBD1 (5 bases). The CDR3 contains 15 residues. Germline CDR1 SGHTA, CDR2 FQGNSA. The V gene lost 5 bases and the J gene lost 3 bases, with 16 bases spanning the gap. CDR3 sequence (DNA): TGTGCCAGCAGCCTCTCCGGGGGGATGTACACTGAAGCTTTCTTT. Translation: CASSLSGGMYTEAFF.